Following are 29 T cell receptor beta chains from one sample sequenced in a study of beta chain features in type 1 diabetes. Of the isolated RNA, all was reverse transcribed, and so the sequenced material was expressed TCRB transcripts. Assay: immunoSEQ multiplex PCR; the TCRdb copy retains only in-frame clones and omits some. The sample lists 200,000 to 250,000 clones, around a quarter occurring once. The sequencing sample was made of central memory CD4+ T cells from blood. The receptors shown here come from a young man in good health.

This chain joins TRBV29-1 and TRBJ2-3; the match to TRBD2 covers 7 bases. Losses at the gene ends were 3 bases for V and 4 bases for J; bases not matched to a gene: 4. The V gene's germline CDR1 is SQVTM and CDR2 ANQGSEA. The CDR3 covers 13 residues. The CDR3 is CSVDIAGADTQYF. DNA for the CDR3: TGCAGCGTTGATATAGCGGGCGCAGATACGCAGTATTTT.

This clone was counted a few times. J is TRBJ1-2 and V is TRBV10-3; no clear D. The CDR3 extends over 13 amino acids. V was trimmed by 3 bases and J by 2 bases, leaving 7 bases between them. The germline V gene encodes CDR1 ENHRY and CDR2 SYGVKD. CDR3 region: CAISDEGNYGYTF. The CDR3 nucleotides are TGTGCCATCAGTGACGAGGGAAACTATGGCTACACCTTC.

V is TRBV6-1 and J is TRBJ2-7; D is possibly TRBD2 (6 bases). This CDR3 is built from 16 residues. V lost 0 bases to trimming and J lost 2 bases, with 14 bases between them. The germline V gene has CDR1 MNHNS and CDR2 SASEGT. The DNA for the CDR3 is TGTGCCAGCAGTGAAGCGGTGGAGGGATTCGCCTACGAGCAGTACTTC. Translation gives CASSEAVEGFAYEQYF.

The chain couples TRBV5-6 to TRBJ1-5; D remains unclear. Germline V gene sequence: CDR1 SGHDT, CDR2 YYEEEE. The CDR3 has 14 amino acids. The V gene lost 1 base and the J gene lost 2 bases, with 7 bases spanning the gap. The CDR3 sequence is CASSLIGGNQPQHF. CDR3 DNA sequence: TGTGCCAGCAGCTTGATCGGAGGCAATCAGCCCCAGCATTTT. The full variable domain, with the rest looked up from reference TRBV5-6 and TRBJ1-5, is DAGVTQSPTHLIKTRGQQVTLRCSPKSGHDTVSWYQQALGQGPQFIFQYYEEEERQRGNFPDRFSGHQFPNYSSELNVNALLLGDSALYLCASSLIGGNQPQHFGDGTRLSIL.

The chain combines TRBV6-5 with TRBJ2-1, with D perhaps matching TRBD1 (6 bases). CDR1 and CDR2 from the germline V gene are MNHEY and SVGAGI. V gave up 5 bases and J gave up 8 bases, with 10 bases separating them. The CDR3 has 12 residues. CDR3 DNA sequence: TGTGCCAGCAGTCCACAGGGTGATGAGCAGTTCTTC. This gives the protein CASSPQGDEQFF.

The chain has TRBV7-8 and TRBJ2-3; D unresolved. The germline gives CDR1 SGHVS, CDR2 FQNEAQ. V shed 6 bases and J shed 2 bases, with 15 bases lying between them. This CDR3 is 15 amino acids long. CDR3 amino acids: CASSPLGQNTDTQYF. The CDR3 coding sequence is TGTGCCAGCAGTCCCCTTGGGCAGAACACAGATACGCAGTATTTT.

V and J are TRBV18 and TRBJ2-1, with 11 bases matching TRBD2. The junction had 8 bases not matched to a gene; V was cut back by 2 bases and J by 5 bases. The CDR3 is made up of 17 amino acids. Germline V gene lookup returns CDR1 KGHSH and CDR2 LQKENI. The CDR3, as DNA: TGTGCCAGCTCACCATTACTAGCGGGAGCCATAGACAATGAGCAGTTCTTC. Its protein product is CASSPLLAGAIDNEQFF.

The chain couples TRBV5-6 to TRBJ1-2; 8 bases are shared with TRBD1. The CDR3 runs 15 residues. The V and J ends lost 4 bases and 6 bases, in that order; junction bases with no gene match: 11. The germline gives CDR1 SGHDT, CDR2 YYEEEE. The CDR3 DNA follows: TGTGCCAGCAGCCGACTCGGACAGGGAAGTGATGGCTACACCTTC. As protein: CASSRLGQGSDGYTF.

Comment on this clone: Mismatch with germline at one junction end may stem from a read error. In nucleotides, the CDR3 is TGTGCCAGCAGCTCGGACGGTGACAATCAACCCCAGCATTTT. Protein: CASSSDGDNQPQHF. This rearrangement joins TRBV7-2 to TRBJ1-5; D not certain. In germline, CDR1 is SGHTA, CDR2 FQGNSA. This CDR3 comprises 14 residues. The full variable domain, rest sourced from reference TRBV7-2 and TRBJ1-5, is GAGVSQSPSNKVTEKGKDVELRCDPISGHTALYWYRQSLGQGLEFLIYFQGNSAPDKSGLPSDRFSAERTGGSVSTLTIQRTQQEDSAVYLCASSSDGDNQPQHFGDGTRLSIL.

This chain links TRBV30 with TRBJ2-1, with D perhaps matching TRBD1 or TRBD2 (6 bases each). Between the trimmed V and J ends, which lost 0 bases and 9 bases, there was a span of 12 bases. The CDR3 sequence is 13 residues long. CDR1 and CDR2 (germline): GTSNPN, SVGIG (reference sequence). The chain's CDR3 is CAWSVLQGGEQFF. In DNA, the CDR3 is TGTGCCTGGAGTGTTTTACAGGGAGGTGAGCAGTTCTTC.

In this sample, this clone turned up a few times. The chain joins TRBV30 to TRBJ1-4; tentative D call: TRBD1 (5 bases). The CDR3 is 16 residues long. The V gene's germline CDR1 is GTSNPN and CDR2 SVGIG (reference sequence). Deletions cut 2 bases from V and 2 bases from J, with 15 bases between. The CDR3 sequence is CAWSKSWGRTNEKLFF. The CDR3 DNA is TGTGCCTGGAGTAAAAGTTGGGGGAGGACTAATGAAAAACTGTTTTTT.

This clone has more than one count but fewer than ten. The chain couples TRBV30 to TRBJ2-7; maybe TRBD2 (6 bases). Trimming removed 0 bases from V and 1 base from J, with 10 bases in between. In germline, CDR1 is GTSNPN, CDR2 SVGIG (reference sequence). The CDR3 length is 14 residues. In DNA form, the CDR3 reads TGTGCCTGGAGTGTACTAAGCGGGTCCTACGAGCAGTACTTC. It codes for CAWSVLSGSYEQYF.

V gene TRBV29-1 combines with J gene TRBJ2-3; D is uncertain. Per germline, CDR1 SQVTM and CDR2 ANQGSEA. V gave up 0 bases and J gave up 11 bases, with 6 bases separating them. This CDR3 region has 10 residues. The CDR3 sequence is CSVEESGQYF. CDR3 bases: TGCAGCGTTGAAGAAAGTGGGCAGTATTTT.

The chain has TRBV7-2 and TRBJ2-1; D possibly corresponds to TRBD2 (6 bases). CDR1 SGHTA and CDR2 FQGNSA come from the germline V gene. Trimming stripped 0 bases from V and 2 bases from J, with 8 bases between. The CDR3 sequence is 15 residues long. CDR3 loop: CASSLAPGAYNEQFF. The DNA of the CDR3 is TGTGCCAGCAGCTTAGCACCGGGGGCCTACAATGAGCAGTTCTTC.

This clone has just a few counts. The gene calls are TRBV4-1 and TRBJ2-4; TRBD2 aligns across 8 bases. Germline V gene sequence: CDR1 MGHRA, CDR2 YSYEKL. The CDR3 consists of 16 residues. V trimming: 3 bases; J trimming: 3 bases; junction bases outside the gene matches: 7. This CDR3 reads CASSHWPGGDKNIQYF. CDR3 coding DNA: TGCGCCAGCAGCCATTGGCCGGGAGGGGACAAAAACATTCAGTACTTC.

The chain has TRBV5-1 and TRBJ2-5; possibly TRBD2 for D (5 bases). This CDR3 is 15 amino acids long. Germline V gives CDR1 SGHRS, CDR2 YFSETQ. V shed 0 bases and J shed 2 bases, with 11 bases lying between them. The CDR3 DNA follows: TGCGCCAGCAGCTTGGCCGGGAAGGGACAAGAGACCCAGTACTTC. Translating gives CASSLAGKGQETQYF. The full variable domain, rest sourced from reference TRBV5-1 and TRBJ2-5, is KAGVTQTPRYLIKTRGQQVTLSCSPISGHRSVSWYQQTPGQGLQFLFEYFSETQRNKGNFPGRFSGRQFSNSRSEMNVSTLELGDSALYLCASSLAGKGQETQYFGPGTRLLVL.

The J gene is TRBJ1-2, the V gene TRBV9; D is perhaps TRBD1 (5 bases). V lost 0 bases to trimming and J lost 3 bases, with 9 bases between them. Germline V gene lookup returns CDR1 SGDLS and CDR2 YYNGEE. The CDR3 covers 14 residues. In DNA form, the CDR3 reads TGTGCCAGCAGCGTAGGGCCCAGGGACTATGGCTACACCTTC. Translated, it gives CASSVGPRDYGYTF.

The chain couples TRBV29-1 to TRBJ2-3; 10 nucleotides match TRBD1. This CDR3 spans 14 amino acids. From germline, CDR1 is SQVTM and CDR2 ANQGSEA. J was trimmed by 3 bases and V by 6 bases; bases with no gene match: 6. CDR3 sequence (DNA): TGCAGCGTCGCGAGGACAGGGGGAACAGATACGCAGTATTTT. Encoded protein: CSVARTGGTDTQYF.

This sequence joins TRBV19 and TRBJ2-5; no firm D call. CDR3 length: 13 amino acids. Trimming cost V 7 bases and J 3 bases, with 12 bases left between them. Looked up from germline, CDR1 is LNHDA and CDR2 is SQIVND (reference sequence). The CDR3 nucleotides are TGTGCCAGTAAAGAGAGTTGGGAAGAGACCCAGTACTTC. Protein sequence: CASKESWEETQYF.

This clone was detected once. This chain connects TRBV28 to TRBJ1-1, with 8 bases fitting TRBD1. The CDR3 loop spans 15 amino acids. In germline, CDR1 is MDHEN, CDR2 SYDVKM. After removal of 6 bases from V and 1 base from J, the junction contained 7 bases not matched to a gene. For the CDR3, the DNA is TGTGCCAGCAGACCCTGGACAGGGCAGAACACTGAAGCTTTCTTT. It specifies CASRPWTGQNTEAFF. Filled out from reference TRBV28 and TRBJ1-1, the complete variable domain reads DVKVTQSSRYLVKRTGEKVFLECVQDMDHENMFWYRQDPGLGLRLIYFSYDVKMKEKGDIPEGYSVSREKKERFSLILESASTNQTSMYLCASRPWTGQNTEAFFGQGTRLTVV.

This clone has more than one count but fewer than ten. The chain combines TRBV30 with TRBJ2-3; 9 bases are a match to TRBD2. This CDR3 has 12 amino acids. V shed 5 bases, J shed 4 bases, and the junction held 1 base outside the gene matches. CDR1 and CDR2 from the germline V gene are GTSNPN and SVGIG (reference sequence). CDR3 residues: CAWGLAPDTQYF. In DNA form, the CDR3 reads TGTGCCTGGGGACTAGCGCCAGATACGCAGTATTTT.

This clone has at least ten counts. The CDR3 is CASRQDPTDTQYF. The CDR3 DNA follows: TGTGCCAGTCGACAGGACCCTACAGATACGCAGTATTTT. The genes are TRBV28 and TRBJ2-3, with D possibly matching TRBD1 (6 bases). Trimming took off 9 bases at V and 3 bases at J, with 13 bases between the two ends. Germline V gene lookup returns CDR1 MDHEN and CDR2 SYDVKM. This CDR3 is 13 amino acids long.

The J gene is TRBJ2-5, the V gene TRBV15; tentatively, D is TRBD1 (6 bases). The CDR3 is 14 residues long. Looked up from germline, CDR1 is LNHNV and CDR2 is YYDKDF (reference sequence). Trimming left V 0 bases short and J 4 bases short, with 9 bases between. The CDR3 region is CATSRDQGRETQYF. CDR3 DNA sequence: TGTGCCACCAGCAGAGATCAGGGGCGAGAGACCCAGTACTTC.

The J gene is TRBJ1-1, the V gene TRBV30; 7 bases align to TRBD1. The trim removed 2 bases at V and 5 bases at J, leaving 5 bases unmatched. The CDR3 is made up of 13 amino acids. Germline CDR1 and CDR2: GTSNPN and SVGIG (reference sequence). CDR3 nucleotide sequence: TGTGCCTGGAGTCGACAGGGTTGGACTGAAGCTTTCTTT. Translating gives CAWSRQGWTEAFF.

V gene TRBV28 combines with J gene TRBJ1-1, with no clear D. Trimming shortened V by 4 bases and J by 2 bases, and 11 bases separated the two germline ends. The CDR3 runs 14 residues. Germline V gene lookup returns CDR1 MDHEN and CDR2 SYDVKM. CDR3 coding DNA: TGTGCCAGCAGTTCCCTGGACGGAAACACTGAAGCTTTCTTT. It specifies CASSSLDGNTEAFF.

This clone was seen a few times. V and J are TRBV5-4 and TRBJ2-7; maybe TRBD1 (5 bases). The V end was cut by 4 bases, the J end by 5 bases, with 13 bases between. The CDR3 has 13 amino acids. CDR1 is SGHNT, CDR2 YYREEE, per germline (reference sequence). CDR3 DNA sequence: TGTGCCAGCAGCAATCAGGGCGGCGACGAGCAGTACTTC. Residues: CASSNQGGDEQYF.

This clone was observed a few times. Other DNA sequences of this sample code for an identical CDR3. The chain employs TRBV28 and TRBJ2-7; D call uncertain. With 2 bases removed from V and 5 bases from J, the gap between germline ends came to 4 bases. This CDR3 region has 11 residues. Per germline, CDR1 MDHEN and CDR2 SYDVKM. The CDR3, as DNA: TGTGCCAGCAGTTTAGGGCACGAGCAGTACTTC. It specifies CASSLGHEQYF.

This clone was recorded a few times. The rearrangement uses TRBV28 and TRBJ2-7; 7 nucleotides agree with TRBD1. Germline CDR1 MDHEN, CDR2 SYDVKM. V lost 8 bases to trimming and J lost 7 bases; unmatched junction nucleotides: 11. The CDR3 spans 13 residues. The CDR3 protein is CASSRQGGREQYF. In DNA, the CDR3 is TGTGCCAGCTCGCGACAGGGTGGTAGGGAGCAGTACTTC.

CDR3 protein: CASTPSSYEQYF. CDR3 nucleotides: TGTGCCAGCACCCCCAGCTCCTACGAGCAGTACTTC. This chain joins TRBV28 and TRBJ2-7, with D uncertain. Trimming removed 7 bases at V and 0 bases at J, with 7 bases between. The V gene's germline CDR1 is MDHEN and CDR2 SYDVKM. This CDR3 region has 12 residues. Combining the CDR3 with reference TRBV28 and TRBJ2-7 gives the whole variable domain DVKVTQSSRYLVKRTGEKVFLECVQDMDHENMFWYRQDPGLGLRLIYFSYDVKMKEKGDIPEGYSVSREKKERFSLILESASTNQTSMYLCASTPSSYEQYFGPGTRLTVT.